The 27 T cell receptor beta chains in this list originate from one sample, sequenced in a study of T cell responses to AZD1222 COVID-19 vaccine. The method was immunoSEQ multiplex PCR; TCRdb's version includes in-frame clones alone and lacks a portion of them. The sample includes about 87,000 clones, 88% of them seen just once. The material sequenced was peripheral blood, taken on day 0 of AZD1222 vaccination. These TCRs come from an adult in good health.

The chain couples TRBV5-1 to TRBJ1-2, with D possibly being TRBD1 (5 bases). This CDR3 region has 15 residues. V was trimmed by 0 bases and J by 0 bases, leaving 9 bases between them. The germline gives CDR1 SGHRS, CDR2 YFSETQ. The CDR3 loop is CASSLEGTANYGYTF. CDR3 nucleotides: TGCGCCAGCAGCTTGGAGGGGACCGCTAACTATGGCTACACCTTC.

This chain uses TRBV5-4 with TRBJ2-7; no clear D. Between the trimmed V and J ends, which lost 0 bases and 4 bases, there was a span of 8 bases. Germline V gene lookup returns CDR1 SGHNT and CDR2 YYREEE (reference sequence). CDR3 length: 13 residues. DNA of the CDR3: TGTGCCAGCAGCTTGGGGCCAGAATACGAGCAGTACTTC. Residues: CASSLGPEYEQYF.

The J gene is TRBJ1-3, the V gene TRBV7-2; no clear D. Germline CDR1 reads SGHTA; CDR2 reads FQGNSA. The CDR3 is made up of 13 amino acids. The V gene lost 6 bases and the J gene lost 0 bases, with 6 bases spanning the gap. The CDR3 region has the DNA TGTGCCAGCAGGCCAGCCTCTGGAAACACCATATATTTT. Translation: CASRPASGNTIYF.

The chain is built from TRBV7-9 and TRBJ2-4; 7 positions match TRBD2. The CDR3 extends over 14 amino acids. Germline V gives CDR1 SEHNR, CDR2 FQNEAQ (reference sequence). The ends lost 3 bases at V and 9 bases at J; junction bases unmatched: 8. In DNA, the CDR3 is TGTGCCAGCAGCTTTGACAGAACGGGGGGCATTCAGTACTTC. It encodes CASSFDRTGGIQYF.

The rearrangement links TRBV27 to TRBJ1-3; no definite D call. V shed 3 bases and J shed 4 bases, with 16 bases lying between them. The CDR3 runs 16 residues. CDR1 and CDR2 (germline): MNHEY, SMNVEV (reference sequence). CDR3 sequence reads: CASSLFRPGFGNTIYF. For the CDR3, the DNA is TGTGCCAGCAGTTTGTTCAGACCCGGATTCGGAAACACCATATATTTT.

V and J are TRBV5-1 and TRBJ2-3, with D unresolved. Trimming took off 2 bases at V and 4 bases at J, with 5 bases between the two ends. Germline lookup yields CDR1 SGHRS and CDR2 YFSETQ. The CDR3 extends over 12 amino acids. For the CDR3, the DNA is TGCGCCAGCAGCTTAGACTCAGATACGCAGTATTTT. Translating gives CASSLDSDTQYF. Full variable domain (rest looked up from reference TRBV5-1 and TRBJ2-3): KAGVTQTPRYLIKTRGQQVTLSCSPISGHRSVSWYQQTPGQGLQFLFEYFSETQRNKGNFPGRFSGRQFSNSRSEMNVSTLELGDSALYLCASSLDSDTQYFGPGTRLTVL.

The chain is built from TRBV25-1 and TRBJ2-7; D possibly matches TRBD1 or TRBD2 (6 bases each). The CDR3 is 16 amino acids. CDR1 MGHDK and CDR2 SYGVNS come from the germline V gene. V gave up 3 bases and J gave up 5 bases, with 20 bases separating them. Here the CDR3 reads CASSDSGLLGAHEQYF. The DNA for the CDR3 is TGTGCCAGCAGTGACTCGGGACTCCTGGGGGCCCACGAGCAGTACTTC.

The chain is built from TRBV18 and TRBJ2-3, with 7 bases that match TRBD2. V was clipped by 1 base and J by 6 bases; unmatched bases: 7. The CDR3 has 15 amino acids. In germline, CDR1 is KGHSH, CDR2 LQKENI. Written as DNA, the CDR3 is TGTGCCAGCTCACCACTTGCTAGCGGCCCCGATACGCAGTATTTT. Its protein product is CASSPLASGPDTQYF.

This clone was observed once. J is TRBJ1-3 and V is TRBV7-9; the D is unclear. Germline lookup yields CDR1 SEHNR and CDR2 FQNEAQ (reference sequence). Trimming took 7 bases from V and 0 from J, leaving 19 bases between them. The CDR3 totals 17 residues. The CDR3 DNA is TGTGCCAGCACCCTCACGAAGGGATCAAGCTCTGGAAACACCATATATTTT. This encodes CASTLTKGSSSGNTIYF.

This chain uses TRBV19 with TRBJ2-5, with 14 bases that match TRBD2. The CDR3 has 17 residues. The ends lost 3 bases at V and 0 bases at J; junction bases unmatched: 3. Germline values: CDR1 LNHDA, CDR2 SQIVND (reference sequence). The CDR3 bases are TGTGCCAGTAGTATCAGGACTAGCGGGAGGCACCAAGAGACCCAGTACTTC. Translated, it gives CASSIRTSGRHQETQYF.

The rearrangement uses TRBV24-1 and TRBJ2-1; a weak D match, TRBD2 (5 bases). V was clipped by 6 bases and J by 15 bases, with 20 bases between them. CDR1 KGHDR and CDR2 SFDVKD come from the germline V gene. The CDR3 length is 13 residues. CDR3 nucleotides: TGTGCCACCAGTAAAGAAGGCGGGTCAAAATGGTTCTTC. Its translation: CATSKEGGSKWFF.

CDR3 amino acids: CASSPGRPGPEAFF. As DNA, the CDR3 is TGTGCCAGCAGCCCGGGACGGCCTGGGCCTGAAGCTTTCTTT. The chain recombines TRBV5-4 with TRBJ1-1, with D possibly matching TRBD1 (5 bases). V was cut by 4 bases and J by 6 bases, with 16 bases left in between. Per the germline V gene, CDR1 is SGHNT and CDR2 is YYREEE (reference sequence). There are 14 residues in the CDR3.

In DNA form, the CDR3 reads TGTGCCAGCAGCTCCCGCCGGGACAGCTACAATGAGCAGTTCTTC. Protein product: CASSSRRDSYNEQFF. The V call is TRBV7-6, the J call TRBJ2-1; 7 positions agree with TRBD1. With V trimmed by 4 bases and J by 3 bases, 6 bases remained unmatched. CDR1 SGHVS and CDR2 FNYEAQ come from the germline V gene. CDR3 length: 15 residues.

The CDR3 spells CASSQEGFWYGYTF. The CDR3 coding sequence is TGCGCCAGCAGCCAAGAGGGTTTTTGGTATGGCTACACCTTC. The chain employs TRBV4-1 and TRBJ1-2; D is unclear. With 0 bases removed from V and 5 bases from J, the gap between germline ends came to 10 bases. The germline CDR1 and CDR2 sequences are MGHRA and YSYEKL. CDR3 size: 14 residues.

About this clone itself: The final CDR3 position lacks the conserved phenylalanine or tryptophan, pointing to a likely read error. The DNA is left out, because the CDR3 cannot be placed on it with certainty; the CDR3 is given as TCRdb lists it. This chain uses TRBV24-1 with TRBJ1-1. The CDR3 adds up to 8 amino acids, both ends counted. Germline values: CDR1 KGHDR, CDR2 SFDVKD. The CDR3 sequence is CATSDLIA.

The chain uses TRBV6-5 and TRBJ2-7, with D possibly matching TRBD2 (5 bases). Germline CDR1 and CDR2: MNHEY and SVGAGI. The CDR3 sequence is 12 residues long. The V and J ends lost 6 bases and 4 bases respectively, with 10 bases between them. The CDR3 region is CASRRAEYEQYF. The CDR3 DNA follows: TGTGCCAGCAGGCGGGCGGAGTACGAGCAGTACTTC.

The chain joins TRBV29-1 to TRBJ1-2; weak D call: TRBD1 (5 bases). V was shortened by 6 bases and J by 6 bases, with 17 bases between the two germline ends. Germline V lookup: CDR1 SQVTM, CDR2 ANQGSEA. The CDR3 runs 13 residues. The CDR3 loop is CSVGTGLGHGYTF. CDR3 bases: TGCAGCGTCGGGACGGGGTTGGGCCATGGCTACACCTTC. The full variable domain, completed using reference TRBV29-1 and TRBJ1-2, is SAVISQKPSRDICQRGTSLTIQCQVDSQVTMMFWYRQQPGQSLTLIATANQGSEATYESGFVIDKFPISRPNLTFSTLTVSNMSPEDSSIYLCSVGTGLGHGYTFGSGTRLTVV.

The V and J genes are TRBV7-9 and TRBJ2-3, with 10 nucleotides matching TRBD2. Per germline, CDR1 SEHNR and CDR2 FQNEAQ (reference sequence). V trimming: 5 bases; J trimming: 8 bases; junction bases outside the gene matches: 16. This CDR3 is built from 17 residues. CDR3 coding DNA: TGTGCCAGCAGCCCAAATCTCCTAGCGGGAGAAGGGTCTACGCAGTATTTT. Amino acids: CASSPNLLAGEGSTQYF.

The chain carries TRBV27 and TRBJ1-6, with TRBD1 as a possible D gene (5 bases). The CDR3 runs to 16 residues. CDR1 and CDR2 from the germline V gene are MNHEY and SMNVEV (reference sequence). Trimming shortened V by 6 bases and J by 7 bases, and 19 bases separated the two germline ends. CDR3 protein: CASRTGEGRQNSPLHF. The CDR3 DNA follows: TGTGCCAGCAGGACCGGGGAGGGACGCCAAAATTCACCCCTCCACTTT.

The chain recombines TRBV6-4 with TRBJ2-2; D possibly corresponds to TRBD1 (6 bases). The V and J ends lost 2 bases and 3 bases respectively, with 7 bases between them. The CDR3 has 14 amino acids. The V gene's germline CDR1 is MRHNA and CDR2 SNTAGT. The CDR3 nucleotides read TGTGCCAGCAGTGACGAGGGGGACACCGGGGAGCTGTTTTTT. It codes for CASSDEGDTGELFF.

This chain links TRBV27 with TRBJ2-3; D is possibly TRBD1 (5 bases). V was trimmed by 7 bases and J by 0 bases, leaving 14 bases between them. Germline V gene data show CDR1 as MNHEY and CDR2 as SMNVEV (reference sequence). CDR3 length: 15 residues. CDR3 in amino acids: CASTFGALSTDTQYF. The CDR3 coding sequence is TGTGCCAGCACCTTTGGGGCCCTGAGCACAGATACGCAGTATTTT.

The V gene is TRBV7-9, the J gene TRBJ2-3; D perhaps matches TRBD2 (7 bases). This CDR3 contains 15 residues. V was clipped by 6 bases and J by 2 bases, with 15 bases between them. The germline V gene encodes CDR1 SEHNR and CDR2 FQNEAQ (reference sequence). This chain's CDR3 is CASSTLGGATDTQYF. CDR3 coding DNA: TGTGCCAGCAGTACTCTTGGGGGGGCCACAGATACGCAGTATTTT.

V gene TRBV18 combines with J gene TRBJ2-3, with D uncertain. V lost 2 bases to trimming and J lost 2 bases, with 14 bases between them. CDR1 KGHSH and CDR2 LQKENI come from the germline V gene. This CDR3 is 16 amino acids long. In DNA, the CDR3 is TGTGCCAGCTCACCAGCATACGGGTCCCCCACAGATACGCAGTATTTT. Encoded protein: CASSPAYGSPTDTQYF.

The chain is built from TRBV15 and TRBJ2-2; D remains unclear. CDR1 LNHNV and CDR2 YYDKDF come from the germline V gene (reference sequence). This CDR3 is built from 15 residues. Deletions cut 6 bases from V and 4 bases from J, with 15 bases between. The chain's CDR3 is CATRSGRVITGELFF. In DNA form, the CDR3 reads TGTGCCACCAGATCTGGTAGGGTGATCACCGGGGAGCTGTTTTTT.

This clone was recorded only once. V and J are TRBV28 and TRBJ1-5, with a weak D call TRBD1 (5 bases). Germline loops: CDR1 MDHEN, CDR2 SYDVKM. The CDR3 contains 16 residues. Trimming pared 3 bases from V and 1 base from J, leaving 13 bases between. CDR3 in amino acids: CASSFSGMGSNQPQHF. The CDR3 nucleotides read TGTGCCAGCAGTTTTTCAGGGATGGGCAGCAATCAGCCCCAGCATTTT.

The CDR3 here is CASSEGVGRGSYEQYF. CDR3 bases: TGTGCCAGCAGTGAAGGGGTCGGCAGGGGTTCCTACGAGCAGTACTTC. The V call is TRBV6-1, the J call TRBJ2-7; a weak D match, TRBD1 (6 bases). From germline, CDR1 is MNHNS and CDR2 SASEGT. The CDR3 length is 16 residues. Trimming pared 1 base from V and 1 base from J, leaving 14 bases between.

The chain uses TRBV7-2 and TRBJ2-7; 9 nucleotides match TRBD2. Germline V gene sequence: CDR1 SGHTA, CDR2 FQGNSA. The CDR3 contains 13 residues. With V trimmed by 3 bases and J by 6 bases, 3 bases remained unmatched. CDR3 region: CASSFSGSPEQYF. The CDR3, as DNA: TGTGCCAGCAGCTTTAGCGGGAGCCCCGAGCAGTACTTC.